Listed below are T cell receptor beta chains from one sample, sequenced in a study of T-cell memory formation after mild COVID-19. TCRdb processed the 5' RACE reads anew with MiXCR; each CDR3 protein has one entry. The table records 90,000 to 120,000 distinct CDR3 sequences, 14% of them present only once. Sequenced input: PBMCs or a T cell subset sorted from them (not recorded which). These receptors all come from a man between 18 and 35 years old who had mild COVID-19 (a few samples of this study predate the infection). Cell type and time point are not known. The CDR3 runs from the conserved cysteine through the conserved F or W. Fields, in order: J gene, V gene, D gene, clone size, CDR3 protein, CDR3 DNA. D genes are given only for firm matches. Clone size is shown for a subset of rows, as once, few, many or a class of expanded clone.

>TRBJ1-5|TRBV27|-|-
CASSLSSPRTSNQPQHF
TGTGCCAGCAGTTTATCAAGTCCCAGGACTAGCAATCAGCCCCAGCATTTT
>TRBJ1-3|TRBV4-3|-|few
CASSQRRDSGNTIYF
TGCGCCAGCAGCCAACGGCGAGACTCTGGAAACACCATATATTTT
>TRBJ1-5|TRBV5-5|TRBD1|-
CASSLWTGSIQPQHF
TGTGCCAGCAGCTTGTGGACAGGAAGCATTCAGCCCCAGCATTTT
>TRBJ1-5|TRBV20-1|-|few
CSARDIPYSNQPQHF
TGCAGTGCTAGAGATATCCCGTATAGCAATCAGCCCCAGCATTTT
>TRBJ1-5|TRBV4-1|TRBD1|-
CASSQGGSNQPQHF
TGCGCCAGCAGTCAGGGGGGCTCCAATCAGCCCCAGCATTTT
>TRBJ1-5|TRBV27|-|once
CASSSGVSAQPQHF
TGTGCCAGCAGTTCAGGGGTTTCGGCTCAGCCCCAGCATTTT
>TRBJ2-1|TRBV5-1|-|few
CASRGYEQFF
TGCGCCAGCCGAGGTTATGAGCAGTTCTTC
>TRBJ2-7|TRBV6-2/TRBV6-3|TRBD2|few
CASSSGTSNYEQYF
TGTGCCAGCAGCTCCGGGACTAGCAACTACGAGCAGTACTTC
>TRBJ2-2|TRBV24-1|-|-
CATSDLRGTGELFF
TGTGCCACCAGTGATTTGAGAGGAACCGGGGAGCTGTTTTTT
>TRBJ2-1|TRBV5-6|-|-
CASSLGPSEQFF
TGTGCCAGCAGCTTGGGGCCAAGTGAGCAGTTCTTC
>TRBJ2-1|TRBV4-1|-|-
CASSQEGSSYNEQFF
TGCGCCAGCAGCCAAGAGGGCAGCTCCTACAATGAGCAGTTCTTC
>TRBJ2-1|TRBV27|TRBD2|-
CASSPTAGRPPAEQFF
TGTGCCAGCAGTCCGACCGCCGGGAGGCCCCCCGCTGAGCAGTTCTTC
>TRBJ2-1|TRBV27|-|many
CASSRGGLVFEQFF
TGTGCCAGCAGTCGAGGGGGGCTTGTCTTTGAGCAGTTCTTC
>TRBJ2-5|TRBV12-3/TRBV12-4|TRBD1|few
CASSYGTGDQETQYF
TGTGCCAGCAGTTATGGGACAGGGGACCAAGAGACCCAGTACTTC
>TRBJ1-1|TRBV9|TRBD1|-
CASGPGGRGLRWNTEAFF
TGTGCCAGCGGTCCAGGGGGGCGAGGCTTGAGGTGGAACACTGAAGCTTTCTTT
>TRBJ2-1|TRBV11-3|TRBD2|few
CASSPQSGARNEQFF
TGTGCCAGCAGCCCCCAGAGCGGGGCCCGCAATGAGCAGTTCTTC
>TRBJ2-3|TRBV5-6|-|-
CASSLNPEGAKDTQYF
TGTGCCAGCAGCTTGAACCCGGAGGGGGCTAAAGATACGCAGTATTTT
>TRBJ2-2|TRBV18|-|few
CASSIPAGELFF
TGTGCCAGCTCAATACCCGCCGGGGAGCTGTTTTTT
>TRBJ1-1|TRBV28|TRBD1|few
CASSSYRGRFTEAFF
TGTGCCAGCAGCTCCTACAGGGGGCGATTCACTGAAGCTTTCTTT
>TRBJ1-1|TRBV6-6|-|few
CASNSITATGSEAFF
TGTGCCAGCAATTCGATAACAGCCACCGGGTCTGAAGCTTTCTTT
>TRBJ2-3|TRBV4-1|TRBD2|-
CASSHSSRGGSTDTQYF
TGCGCCAGCAGCCATTCCTCCCGCGGGGGTAGCACAGATACGCAGTATTTT
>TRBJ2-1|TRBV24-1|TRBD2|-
CATSDSGPSGGAIDNEQFF
TGTGCCACCAGTGATTCGGGCCCTAGCGGGGGGGCGATTGACAATGAGCAGTTCTTC
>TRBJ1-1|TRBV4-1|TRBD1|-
CASSQEGRQGKSEAFF
TGCGCCAGCAGCCAAGAAGGAAGACAGGGGAAATCTGAAGCTTTCTTT
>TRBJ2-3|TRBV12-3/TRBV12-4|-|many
CASSPDTDTQYF
TGTGCCAGCAGCCCTGACACAGATACGCAGTATTTT
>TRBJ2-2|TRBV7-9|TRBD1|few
CASSSTGGANTGELFF
TGTGCCAGCAGCTCGACAGGGGGCGCGAACACCGGGGAGCTGTTTTTT
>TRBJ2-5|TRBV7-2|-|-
CASRRDSTYQETQYF
TGTGCCAGCAGACGGGACTCGACGTACCAAGAGACCCAGTACTTC
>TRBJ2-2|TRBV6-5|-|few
CASSYKPPGHMTPLTGELFF
TGTGCCAGCAGTTACAAGCCTCCGGGACATATGACCCCACTCACCGGGGAGCTGTTTTTT
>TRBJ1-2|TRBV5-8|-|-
CASPGDGYTF
TGTGCCAGCCCCGGAGATGGCTACACCTTC
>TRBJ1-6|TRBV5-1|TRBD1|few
CASRGTGESPLHF
TGCGCCAGCAGGGGGACAGGAGAATCACCCCTCCACTTT
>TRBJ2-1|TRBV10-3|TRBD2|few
CAISESSGAYNEQFF
TGTGCCATCAGTGAGTCTAGCGGGGCCTACAATGAGCAGTTCTTC
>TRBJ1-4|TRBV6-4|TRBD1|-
CASSAPRTGVTTNEKLFF
TGTGCCAGCAGTGCCCCAAGGACAGGGGTAACAACTAATGAAAAACTGTTTTTT
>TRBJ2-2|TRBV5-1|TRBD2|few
CASSRTSRRPGELFF
TGCGCCAGCAGCCGGACTAGCAGAAGACCCGGGGAGCTGTTTTTT
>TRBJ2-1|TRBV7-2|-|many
CASSTTSLSSYNEQFF
TGTGCCAGCAGTACGACCTCGCTTAGCTCCTACAATGAGCAGTTCTTC
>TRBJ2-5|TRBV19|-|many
CASSIGQETQYF
TGTGCCAGTAGTATAGGTCAAGAGACCCAGTACTTC